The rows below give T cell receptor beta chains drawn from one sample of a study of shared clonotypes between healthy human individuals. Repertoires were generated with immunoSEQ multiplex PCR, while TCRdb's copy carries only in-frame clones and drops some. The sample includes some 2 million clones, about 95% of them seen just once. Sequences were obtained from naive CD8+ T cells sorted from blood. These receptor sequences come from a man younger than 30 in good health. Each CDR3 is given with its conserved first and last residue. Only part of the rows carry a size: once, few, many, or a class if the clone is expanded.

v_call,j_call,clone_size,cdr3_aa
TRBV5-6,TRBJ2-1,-,CASSTGQGHGEQFF
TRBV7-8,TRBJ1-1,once,CASSLVGSGEAFF
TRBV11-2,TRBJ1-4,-,CASSPASGWDSLFF
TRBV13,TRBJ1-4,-,CASSSRDTGEKLFF
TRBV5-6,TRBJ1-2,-,CASSLGGGAWNGYTF
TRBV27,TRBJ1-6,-,CASSVALLVNSPLHF
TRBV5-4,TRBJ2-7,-,CASSLESGGNYEQYF
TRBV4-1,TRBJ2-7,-,CASSRIGEADEQYF
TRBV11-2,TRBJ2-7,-,CASSLSASGGYEQYF
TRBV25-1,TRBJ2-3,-,CASSDFGLSADTQYF
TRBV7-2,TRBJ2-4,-,CASSSETAPAKNIQYF
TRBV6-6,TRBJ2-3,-,CASRTSQYPSTDTQYF
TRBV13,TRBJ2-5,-,CASSGTSGGETQYF
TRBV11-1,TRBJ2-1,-,CASSFDSYYNEQFF
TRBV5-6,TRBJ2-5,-,CASRPKYSQETQYF
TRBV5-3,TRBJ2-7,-,CARSLASGGFPYEQYF
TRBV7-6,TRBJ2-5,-,CASSLRGPTVETQYF
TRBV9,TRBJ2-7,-,CASSVEGQGLNEQYF
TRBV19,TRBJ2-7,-,CATRLTSGSYEQYF
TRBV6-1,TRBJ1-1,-,CASSDLTGDTEAFF
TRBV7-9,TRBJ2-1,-,CASRRGVANEQFF
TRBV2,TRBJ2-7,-,CASSEGPESYEQYF
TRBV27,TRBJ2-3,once,CASSPRGWNTDTQYF
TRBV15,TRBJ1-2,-,CATSPGRDYGYTF
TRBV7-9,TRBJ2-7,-,CASSSRDRTSGESYEQYF
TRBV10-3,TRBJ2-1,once,CAIRASGIDNEQFF
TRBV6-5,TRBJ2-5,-,CASSSHDGQETQYF
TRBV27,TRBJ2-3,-,CASKKADTQYF
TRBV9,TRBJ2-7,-,CASSVQGEPYEQYF
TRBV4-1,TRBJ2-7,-,CASSQDLASGTYEQYF
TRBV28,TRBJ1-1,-,CASSLAGGDTEAFF
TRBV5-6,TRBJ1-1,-,CASSPTGANTEAFF
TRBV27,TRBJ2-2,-,CASSLLAGSSTGELFF
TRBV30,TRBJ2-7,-,CAWSGGQGSNEQYF
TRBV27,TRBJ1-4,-,CASSLTLGDINEKLFF
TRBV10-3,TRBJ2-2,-,CAISESGTSGSGTGELFF
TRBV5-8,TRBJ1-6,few,CASSLEGGNSPLHF
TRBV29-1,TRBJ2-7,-,CSVEDFGDRGFYEQYF
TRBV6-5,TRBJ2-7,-,CASSYSNRGTEQYF
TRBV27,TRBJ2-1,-,CASSLGAGGLNEQFF
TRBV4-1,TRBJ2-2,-,CASSQVGTSNTGELFF
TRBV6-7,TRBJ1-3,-,CASSYRDLSGNTIYF
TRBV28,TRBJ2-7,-,CASSPDSYEQYF
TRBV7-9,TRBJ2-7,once,CASSLTVGARSYEQYF
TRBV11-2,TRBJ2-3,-,CASSLVLAGSTDTQYF
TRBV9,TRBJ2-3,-,CASSVEGTGDRDTQYF
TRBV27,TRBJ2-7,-,CASSYSGTSGYEQYF
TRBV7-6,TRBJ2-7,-,CASSSSAGEGPREQYF
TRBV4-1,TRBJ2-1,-,CASSQGLAGPYNEQFF